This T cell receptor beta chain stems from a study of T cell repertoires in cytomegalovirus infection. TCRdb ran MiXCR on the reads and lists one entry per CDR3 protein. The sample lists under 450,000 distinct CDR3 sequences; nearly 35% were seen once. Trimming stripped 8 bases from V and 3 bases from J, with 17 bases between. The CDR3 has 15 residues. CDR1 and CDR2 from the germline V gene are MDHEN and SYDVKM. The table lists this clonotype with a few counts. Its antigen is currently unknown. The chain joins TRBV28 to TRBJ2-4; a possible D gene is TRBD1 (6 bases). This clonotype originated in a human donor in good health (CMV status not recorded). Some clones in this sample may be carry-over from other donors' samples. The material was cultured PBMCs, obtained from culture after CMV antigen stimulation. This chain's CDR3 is CASGSQGIGKNIQYF. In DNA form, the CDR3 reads TGTGCCAGCGGAAGCCAGGGGATCGGCAAAAACATTCAGTACTTC.